The rows below give T cell receptor beta chains drawn from one sample of a study of cytomegalovirus exposure and HLA in healthy donors. Repertoires were generated with immunoSEQ multiplex PCR, while TCRdb's copy carries only in-frame clones and drops some. The sample records roughly 40,000 clones, about 85% being singletons. The sample comprised PBMCs. The receptor source for this set is a man aged 45 to 65 in good health and CMV-seronegative. The CDR3 runs from the conserved cysteine through the conserved F or W. Each record gives: CDR3 protein, CDR3 DNA, clone size, D gene, V gene, J gene. D genes are given only for firm matches. For some rows the clone size is stated as once, few or many, or as a class when expanded; others skip it.

cdr3_aa: CASSSLGGSGNEQFF; cdr3_nt: TGTGCCAGCAGCTCACTAGGGGGCTCAGGCAATGAGCAGTTCTTC; clone_size: .; d_call: TRBD1; v_call: TRBV9; j_call: TRBJ2-1
cdr3_aa: CASSLAGVYNEQFF; cdr3_nt: TGTGCCAGCAGTTTAGCGGGAGTATACAATGAGCAGTTCTTC; clone_size: few; d_call: TRBD2; v_call: TRBV27; j_call: TRBJ2-1
cdr3_aa: CASSQKQGSNEKLFF; cdr3_nt: TGCGCCAGCAGCCAGAAACAGGGTAGCAATGAAAAACTGTTTTTT; clone_size: few; d_call: .; v_call: TRBV4-1; j_call: TRBJ1-4
cdr3_aa: CASSRDLRETQYF; cdr3_nt: TGTGCCAGCAGTCGGGACTTGCGAGAGACCCAGTACTTC; clone_size: .; d_call: .; v_call: TRBV2; j_call: TRBJ2-5
cdr3_aa: CASSLGPSGSYEQYF; cdr3_nt: TGCGCCAGCAGCTTGGGTCCTAGCGGGAGTTACGAGCAGTACTTC; clone_size: .; d_call: TRBD2; v_call: TRBV5-1; j_call: TRBJ2-7
cdr3_aa: CASSEAFRGGGGYTF; cdr3_nt: TGTGCCAGCAGTGAAGCGTTCAGGGGCGGAGGTGGCTACACCTTC; clone_size: .; d_call: .; v_call: TRBV2; j_call: TRBJ1-2
cdr3_aa: CASSDGQGRLGEAFF; cdr3_nt: TGTGCCAGCAGCGACGGCCAGGGTCGCCTCGGAGAAGCTTTCTTT; clone_size: once; d_call: .; v_call: TRBV5-4; j_call: TRBJ1-1
cdr3_aa: CASSLGGQDYGYTF; cdr3_nt: TGCGCCAGCAGCTTGGGGGGACAGGACTATGGCTACACCTTC; clone_size: .; d_call: TRBD1; v_call: TRBV5-1; j_call: TRBJ1-2
cdr3_aa: CSVRGGGEKLFF; cdr3_nt: TGCAGCGTAAGGGGGGGCGGTGAAAAACTGTTTTTT; clone_size: few; d_call: .; v_call: TRBV29-1; j_call: TRBJ1-4
cdr3_aa: CASSEMGRDYGYTF; cdr3_nt: TGCGCCAGCAGCGAGATGGGCAGGGATTATGGCTACACCTTC; clone_size: .; d_call: .; v_call: TRBV5-1; j_call: TRBJ1-2
cdr3_aa: CASSPLGTGVDYEQYF; cdr3_nt: TGTGCCAGCTCACCGCTCGGGACAGGGGTTGACTACGAGCAGTACTTC; clone_size: .; d_call: TRBD1; v_call: TRBV18; j_call: TRBJ2-7
cdr3_aa: CASSHDRGAFF; cdr3_nt: TGCGCCAGCAGCCATGACCGGGGAGCTTTCTTT; clone_size: .; d_call: .; v_call: TRBV5-1; j_call: TRBJ1-1
cdr3_aa: CASSGGQTSNQPQHF; cdr3_nt: TGTGCCAGCAGCGGGGGACAGACTAGCAATCAGCCCCAGCATTTT; clone_size: .; d_call: TRBD1; v_call: TRBV5-8; j_call: TRBJ1-5
cdr3_aa: CASSQRGQGANEQFF; cdr3_nt: TGCGCCAGCAGCCAGAGGGGACAGGGGGCAAATGAGCAGTTCTTC; clone_size: .; d_call: TRBD1; v_call: TRBV4-1; j_call: TRBJ2-1
cdr3_aa: CASSPGADTQYF; cdr3_nt: TGCGCCAGCAGCCCGGGGGCAGATACGCAGTATTTT; clone_size: .; d_call: .; v_call: TRBV4-3; j_call: TRBJ2-3
cdr3_aa: CASSRDRAEQYF; cdr3_nt: TGTGCCAGCAGCCGGGACAGGGCCGAGCAGTACTTC; clone_size: .; d_call: TRBD1; v_call: TRBV27; j_call: TRBJ2-7
cdr3_aa: CASRTLAPMSNEQFF; cdr3_nt: TGTGCCAGCAGGACGCTAGCGCCAATGAGCAATGAGCAGTTCTTC; clone_size: few; d_call: .; v_call: TRBV2; j_call: TRBJ2-1
cdr3_aa: CAAKAGVNTGELFF; cdr3_nt: TGTGCCGCAAAGGCGGGGGTGAACACCGGGGAGCTGTTTTTT; clone_size: .; d_call: TRBD2; v_call: TRBV5-4; j_call: TRBJ2-2
cdr3_aa: CASSVGQLNTEAFF; cdr3_nt: TGTGCCAGCAGTGTAGGACAGTTGAACACTGAAGCTTTCTTT; clone_size: .; d_call: .; v_call: TRBV6-1; j_call: TRBJ1-1
cdr3_aa: CASSPLGDEQFF; cdr3_nt: TGTGCCAGCAGTCCCCTCGGGGATGAGCAGTTCTTC; clone_size: .; d_call: .; v_call: TRBV6-5; j_call: TRBJ2-1
cdr3_aa: CASALGGASTSYNEQFF; cdr3_nt: TGTGCCAGCGCACTGGGGGGTGCTTCTACATCCTACAATGAGCAGTTCTTC; clone_size: .; d_call: .; v_call: TRBV2; j_call: TRBJ2-1
cdr3_aa: CASSLASGGLGNSPLHF; cdr3_nt: TGTGCCAGCAGCTTAGCGTCAGGGGGGCTGGGAAATTCACCCCTCCACTTT; clone_size: .; d_call: TRBD1; v_call: TRBV7-9; j_call: TRBJ1-6
cdr3_aa: CASSSDRASNQPQHF; cdr3_nt: TGTGCCAGCAGTTCGGACAGGGCGAGCAATCAGCCCCAGCATTTT; clone_size: few; d_call: TRBD1; v_call: TRBV6-5; j_call: TRBJ1-5
cdr3_aa: CASSFGLGGRGGRTQYF; cdr3_nt: TGTGCCAGCAGCTTTGGCCTTGGCGGGAGGGGGGGTCGTACGCAGTATTTT; clone_size: .; d_call: TRBD2; v_call: TRBV7-2; j_call: TRBJ2-3
cdr3_aa: CASTLAGSSYNEQFF; cdr3_nt: TGTGCCAGTACATTAGCGGGGAGCTCCTACAATGAGCAGTTCTTC; clone_size: .; d_call: TRBD2; v_call: TRBV19; j_call: TRBJ2-1
cdr3_aa: CASSFEGAAPYEKLFF; cdr3_nt: TGTGCCAGCAGTTTTGAGGGGGCGGCCCCCTATGAAAAACTGTTTTTT; clone_size: .; d_call: TRBD1; v_call: TRBV28; j_call: TRBJ1-4
cdr3_aa: CASRRTPQETQYF; cdr3_nt: TGTGCCAGCCGGAGGACGCCACAAGAGACCCAGTACTTC; clone_size: .; d_call: .; v_call: TRBV18; j_call: TRBJ2-5
cdr3_aa: CASSQPNRGRRAEAFF; cdr3_nt: TGCGCCAGCAGTCAACCCAACAGGGGTCGTAGGGCTGAAGCTTTCTTT; clone_size: once; d_call: TRBD1; v_call: TRBV23-1; j_call: TRBJ1-1
cdr3_aa: CASSLVVSSEAFF; cdr3_nt: TGTGCCAGCAGCTTAGTGGTCTCGAGCGAAGCTTTCTTT; clone_size: .; d_call: .; v_call: TRBV7-2; j_call: TRBJ1-1
cdr3_aa: CASSFQGLNEQFF; cdr3_nt: TGTGCCAGCAGCTTTCAGGGGCTCAATGAGCAGTTCTTC; clone_size: .; d_call: .; v_call: TRBV5-6; j_call: TRBJ2-1
cdr3_aa: CASSPLAGATVSSYNEQFF; cdr3_nt: TGTGCCAGTTCACCCCTAGCGGGAGCGACCGTAAGCTCCTACAATGAGCAGTTCTTC; clone_size: .; d_call: TRBD2; v_call: TRBV19; j_call: TRBJ2-1
cdr3_aa: CASSWGRDTGELFF; cdr3_nt: TGTGCCAGCAGTTGGGGCAGAGACACCGGGGAGCTGTTTTTT; clone_size: .; d_call: .; v_call: TRBV27; j_call: TRBJ2-2
cdr3_aa: CASTLTGGAGTEAFF; cdr3_nt: TGTGCCAGTACCCTAACAGGGGGCGCGGGTACTGAAGCTTTCTTT; clone_size: .; d_call: TRBD1; v_call: TRBV19; j_call: TRBJ1-1
cdr3_aa: CASSLHSGANVLTF; cdr3_nt: TGTGCCAGCAGCCTCCATAGTGGGGCCAACGTCCTGACTTTC; clone_size: few; d_call: .; v_call: TRBV14; j_call: TRBJ2-6
cdr3_aa: CASSQDLRDYGYTF; cdr3_nt: TGCGCCAGCAGCCAAGATCTCAGGGACTATGGCTACACCTTC; clone_size: medium-sized; d_call: .; v_call: TRBV4-3; j_call: TRBJ1-2
cdr3_aa: CASSKASGGLLFRPYEQYF; cdr3_nt: TGTGCCAGCAGCAAAGCCTCCGGGGGGCTTTTGTTCAGGCCCTACGAGCAGTACTTC; clone_size: .; d_call: .; v_call: TRBV21-1; j_call: TRBJ2-7
cdr3_aa: CASSLVRDTQYF; cdr3_nt: TGTGCCAGCAGTTTAGTCAGAGATACGCAGTATTTT; clone_size: .; d_call: .; v_call: TRBV27; j_call: TRBJ2-3
cdr3_aa: CASSSTGTSNEQYF; cdr3_nt: TGTGCCAGCAGCTCCACCGGGACTAGCAACGAGCAGTACTTC; clone_size: .; d_call: TRBD2; v_call: TRBV7-8; j_call: TRBJ2-7
cdr3_aa: CATSTRDSEQYF; cdr3_nt: TGTGCCACCAGCACGCGGGATAGCGAGCAGTACTTC; clone_size: .; d_call: .; v_call: TRBV15; j_call: TRBJ2-7